The T cell receptor beta chain described here comes from a study of PD-1 blockade in classical Hodgkin lymphoma. The time point is: cycle 4 day 1 (C4D1), after 6 weeks of nivolumab. Each patient experienced a relapse that followed autologous stem cell transplantation, and brentuximab vedotin exposure varied. Profiled with immunoSEQ multiplex PCR; TCRdb holds only in-frame clones, not every one. The repertoire has over 80,000 clones, around 80% of them found once; the top ten carry 9.4%. Germline V gives CDR1 LNHDA, CDR2 SQIVND (reference sequence). CDR3 length equals 12 residues. The V end lost 3 bases, the J end lost 3 bases, and 5 bases lay between the germline ends.

This TCR was sampled from a human donor with classical Hodgkin lymphoma. The chain joins TRBV19 to TRBJ1-2; D uncertain. This specimen was peripheral blood mononuclear cells (PBMCs), taken before the fourth cycle of nivolumab. The chain's CDR3 is CASSIEDYGYTF. Here the CDR3 DNA reads TGTGCCAGTAGTATTGAGGACTATGGCTACACCTTC.